This passage covers 19 T cell receptor beta chains from one sample sequenced in a study of CD8+ T cells in alopecia areata. After isolation, RNA underwent reverse transcription to generate cDNA as the sequencing template. Sequencing used immunoSEQ multiplex PCR; TCRdb keeps in-frame clones, though not all of them. This sample shows over 100,000 clones and no singletons; around 19% rests with the ten largest. The specimen was lesional skin. The receptor set was obtained from a C3H/HeJ mouse with alopecia areata. MHC haplotype here: H2-k.

With regard to this clone: The gene names given are mouse names. The read ends 4 residues before the CDR3 terminus; that terminus is restored from the germline J gene. The chain uses TRBV13-3 and TRBJ2-7; D may be TRBD1 (6 bases). Per the germline V gene, CDR1 is NNHDY and CDR2 is SYVADS. V was clipped by 2 bases and J by 0 bases, with 12 bases between them. The CDR3 sequence is 15 residues long. The covered CDR3 bases are TGTGCCAGCAGTGAAGATGGACAGAGCTCCTAT. Amino acid sequence: CASSEDGQSSY. The entire CDR3 is CASSEDGQSSYEQYF.

As concerns this clone: Gene names follow the mouse nomenclature. The CDR3 extends 4 residues past the end of the read, so its final part is completed from the germline J gene. The chain carries TRBV19 and TRBJ2-3; a weak D match, TRBD1 (6 bases). The germline gives CDR1 FNHDT, CDR2 SITEND (reference sequence). V was clipped by 2 bases and J by 0 bases, with 10 bases between them. The length of the CDR3 is 15 residues. The part of the CDR3 DNA that was read is TGTGCCAGCAGTATGACAGGAAATAGTGCAGAA. This sequence encodes CASSMTGNSAE. The whole CDR3 reads CASSMTGNSAETLYF.

As to this clone: The gene symbols are mouse symbols. The CDR3 end falls 4 residues outside the read, so it is completed with the germline J gene. This rearrangement joins TRBV13-3 to TRBJ2-1; 7 nucleotides line up with TRBD2. With V trimmed by 3 bases and J by 1 base, 4 bases remained unmatched. This CDR3 has 15 amino acids. Germline CDR1 reads NNHDY; CDR2 reads SYVADS. Partial CDR3 DNA: TGTGCCAGCAGTGCGGGACTGTACAACTATGCT. Translating it yields CASSAGLYNYA. The CDR3 reads in full as CASSAGLYNYAEQFF.

Turning to this clone: The gene names here belong to mouse. The read falls 4 residues short of the CDR3 end, and the missing part is taken from the germline J gene. The chain links TRBV19 to TRBJ1-1; 7 bases are shared with TRBD1. V trimming: 4 bases; J trimming: 4 bases; junction bases outside the gene matches: 7. CDR3 size: 14 residues. CDR1 is FNHDT and CDR2 is SITEND in the germline V gene (reference sequence). The CDR3 DNA, read in part, is TGTGCCAGCAGTCCCCGACAGGGAGGCACA. It is translated as CASSPRQGGT. The whole CDR3 protein reads CASSPRQGGTEVFF.

The sample holds many counts of this clone. The gene names here belong to mouse. The read ends 4 residues early relative to the CDR3; the germline J gene fills the gap. The V call is TRBV13-3, the J call TRBJ2-7; 10 bases match TRBD2. Germline loops: CDR1 NNHDY, CDR2 SYVADS. CDR3 length: 13 amino acids. Partial CDR3 DNA: TGTGCCAGCATGTGGACTGGGGGATAT. Protein sequence: CASMWTGGY. The entire CDR3 protein is CASMWTGGYEQYF.

Regarding this clone: Gene names and germline match the mouse. The read terminates 4 residues before the CDR3 end, so the remaining end is supplied by the germline J gene. This chain links TRBV1 with TRBJ2-1; D gene ambiguous. V was cut by 1 base and J by 4 bases, with 8 bases left in between. The germline V gene has CDR1 NSQYPW and CDR2 LRSPGD (reference sequence). This CDR3 has 14 amino acids. The DNA read from the CDR3 is TGCACCTGCAGTGCAGCCACTGCTTATGCT. This gives the protein CTCSAATAYA. From start to end, the CDR3 is CTCSAATAYAEQFF.

This clone appeared a few times. Mouse gene names apply. The read ends 4 residues early relative to the CDR3; the germline J gene fills the gap. This chain connects TRBV13-3 to TRBJ2-4; D possibly corresponds to TRBD2 (5 bases). This CDR3 contains 13 residues. CDR1 NNHDY and CDR2 SYVADS come from the germline V gene. Here the CDR3 reads CASSDALGNTLYF. The part of the CDR3 DNA that was read is TGTGCCAGCAGTGATGCTCTGGGCAAC.

Comments on this clone: Any gene name here is a mouse gene name. The CDR3 end is not reached by the read, which stops 4 residues before it; the germline J gene fills it in. This sequence joins TRBV1 and TRBJ2-3; 10 nucleotides agree with TRBD2. The CDR3 is made up of 17 amino acids. Looked up from germline, CDR1 is NSQYPW and CDR2 is LRSPGD (reference sequence). The V gene end was trimmed by 0 bases and the J gene end by 1 base; junction bases not matched to a gene: 4. Incomplete CDR3 DNA: TGCACCTGCAGTGCAGATCCTGGGGGGGCGCGTGCAGAA. Translation gives CTCSADPGGARAE. The entire CDR3 sequence reads CTCSADPGGARAETLYF.

This clone was recorded a few times. Gene names denote mouse genes. The sequenced part of the CDR3 DNA is TGTGCCAGCACAGGGGGCGCCTAT. It translates to CASTGGAY. The entire CDR3 sequence reads CASTGGAYEQYF. The chain joins TRBV14 to TRBJ2-7, with 8 bases aligning to TRBD1. The CDR3 end falls 4 residues outside the read, so it is completed with the germline J gene. Germline trimming cut 6 bases from V and 2 bases from J; bases unmatched to any gene: 1. The CDR3 is 12 amino acids. CDR1 is SGHDT, CDR2 FRDEAV, per germline.

This clone was detected a few times. Mouse gene names and germline throughout. The sequenced part of the CDR3 DNA is TGTGCCAGCAGTTCCGACAGGGGCGAAGAA. It is translated as CASSSDRGEE. The whole CDR3 reads CASSSDRGEETLYF. This sequence joins TRBV13-3 and TRBJ2-3; 8 nucleotides agree with TRBD1. The read ends 4 residues shy of where the CDR3 ends; the end is completed using the germline J gene. Germline assignment: CDR1 NNHDY and CDR2 SYVADS. This CDR3 comprises 14 residues.

This clone was picked up many times. Each gene name is a mouse one. Sequencing ends 4 residues short of the CDR3 end; the germline J gene provides the rest. This specimen includes other DNA sequences encoding the same CDR3. The rearrangement joins TRBV13-3 to TRBJ2-7; 10 nucleotides agree with TRBD1. This CDR3 is 15 amino acids long. Germline-derived CDR1 and CDR2 are NNHDY and SYVADS. V dropped 5 bases and J dropped 0; count of bases not matched to a gene: 5. Here the CDR3 reads CASSGTGASSYEQYF. The DNA read from the CDR3 is TGTGCCAGCAGCGGGACAGGGGCGAGCTCCTAT.

This clone has a handful of counts. Mouse gene names apply. Read coverage stops 4 residues before the CDR3 terminus; the germline J gene supplies the remainder. The chain uses TRBV13-3 and TRBJ2-4; D is perhaps TRBD1 (6 bases). V lost 6 bases, J lost 0 bases, and 8 bases lay in between. Germline V CDR1 and CDR2: NNHDY, SYVADS. The CDR3 has 13 residues. CDR3 DNA, as far as it was read: TGTGCCAGCACAGGGGAGAGTCAAAAC. This codes for CASTGESQN. The complete CDR3 sequence is CASTGESQNTLYF.

The sample holds a few counts of this clone. Genes and germline are mouse. The read falls 4 residues short of the CDR3 end, and the missing part is taken from the germline J gene. The rearrangement joins TRBV12-2 to TRBJ2-7; the match to TRBD2 covers 7 bases. Germline CDR1 is SGHLS and CDR2 is HYDKME. The CDR3 is 13 amino acids. V shed 5 bases, J shed 2 bases, and the junction held 5 bases outside the gene matches. CDR3 DNA (partial): TGTGCCAGCTATATGGGGGGTCCCTAT. Residues: CASYMGGPY. The full CDR3 sequence reads CASYMGGPYEQYF.

There are a few counts of this clone. Genes and germline are mouse. The CDR3 end is not reached by the read, which stops 4 residues before it; the germline J gene fills it in. J is TRBJ2-3 and V is TRBV13-3; 13 bases are a match to TRBD2. V lost 0 bases to trimming and J lost 0 bases; unmatched junction nucleotides: 7. The CDR3 is made up of 19 amino acids. CDR1 and CDR2 (germline): NNHDY, SYVADS. The CDR3 loop reads CASSDARDWGGSSAETLYF. The sequenced part of the CDR3 DNA is TGTGCCAGCAGTGATGCCAGGGACTGGGGGGGTTCTAGTGCAGAA.

Comment on this clone: At residue 13, TCRdb's protein is not the same as the translated DNA, so the protein here was read from the DNA. The listed genes are named as in mouse. The sequenced CDR3 bases are TGTGCCAGCAGTGATGACCTGACAGGGAGAAATTCGCCC. Translation: CASSDDLTGRNSP. From start to end, the CDR3 is CASSDDLTGRNSPLYF. J is TRBJ1-6 and V is TRBV13-1, with 7 bases matching TRBD1. The CDR3 end is not reached by the read, which stops 3 residues before it; the germline J gene fills it in. TRBJ1-6 is an open reading frame whose function is uncertain. With 0 bases clipped from V and 7 bases from J, the junction kept 7 bases outside the gene matches. Germline CDR1 NSHNY, CDR2 SYGAGN. The CDR3 extends over 16 amino acids.

This clone showed up just a few times. At residue 11, TCRdb's protein disagrees with the DNA translation; the protein shown here derives from the DNA. Genes and germline are mouse. The observed sequence ends 3 residues before the CDR3 terminus, with the missing tail filled in from the germline J gene. The V and J genes are TRBV1 and TRBJ1-3; D gene unclear. There are 14 residues in the CDR3. Per germline, CDR1 NSQYPW and CDR2 LRSPGD (reference sequence). V was cut by 0 bases and J by 2 bases, with 5 bases left in between. CDR3 sequence: CTCSADPAGNTLYF. Partial CDR3 DNA: TGCACCTGCAGTGCAGATCCAGCTGGAAATACG.

With respect to this clone: Gene names denote mouse genes. The CDR3 end is not reached by the read, which stops 4 residues before it; the germline J gene fills it in. The V gene is TRBV13-3, the J gene TRBJ2-5, with 9 bases that match TRBD2. This CDR3 comprises 16 residues. Germline V gives CDR1 NNHDY, CDR2 SYVADS. V lost 2 bases, J lost 1 base, and 5 bases stayed unmatched. CDR3 DNA, as far as it was read: TGTGCCAGCAGTGACGGGACTGGGAGATACCAAGAC. It specifies CASSDGTGRYQD. In full, the CDR3 reads CASSDGTGRYQDTQYF.

This clone has a handful of counts. A mismatch at residue 11 separates the TCRdb protein from the translated DNA, so the protein presented here was translated from the DNA. Germline and genes: mouse. With the read ending 3 residues before the CDR3 end, the germline J gene is used to fill in that end. This chain links TRBV19 with TRBJ1-3, with D perhaps TRBD1 (5 bases). The CDR3 runs 14 residues. Germline V lookup: CDR1 FNHDT, CDR2 SITEND (reference sequence). Trimming shortened V by 5 bases and J by 0 bases, and 9 bases separated the two germline ends. CDR3 DNA, as far as it was read: TGTGCCAGCAGCAGACAGCATTCTGGAAATACG. Its translation is CASSRQHSGNT. The complete CDR3 protein is CASSRQHSGNTLYF.

Concerning this clone itself: Mouse germline and gene names are used. The CDR3 is cut off 4 residues early in the read; its end comes from the germline J gene. The chain recombines TRBV13-3 with TRBJ1-4; 7 bases align to TRBD1. J was trimmed by 4 bases and V by 2 bases; bases with no gene match: 5. Germline values: CDR1 NNHDY, CDR2 SYVADS. This CDR3 contains 15 residues. CDR3 DNA (partial): TGTGCCAGCAGTGAGTGGGACAGTATCAACGAA. Its protein product is CASSEWDSINE. The entire CDR3 sequence reads CASSEWDSINERLFF.